This TCR beta chain came from a study of blood T cell repertoires in COVID-19. Looking at the study overall: Acute-phase and convalescent COVID-19 samples originated in the United States, Italy and Spain.

Clinical history reported by participants formed the basis on which cohorts were assigned. Germline V gives CDR1 SGHTA, CDR2 FQGNSA. CDR3 size: 15 residues. Trimming shortened V by 5 bases and J by 3 bases, and 16 bases separated the two germline ends. The protocol was immunoSEQ multiplex PCR, while the TCRdb copy is restricted to in-frame clones and leaves out a portion. The sample yields more than 400,000 clones, around 91% seen once. The chain is built from TRBV7-2 and TRBJ1-2; maybe TRBD1 (6 bases). The sequence derives from a man between 18 and 29 years old who had recovered from COVID-19. Input material: PBMCs or T cells enriched from blood (not recorded which). CDR3 nucleotides: TGTGCCAGCAGCCCCCGGGGGGGGGCTGACTATGGCTACACCTTC. It translates to CASSPRGGADYGYTF. The full variable domain, with the rest looked up from reference TRBV7-2 and TRBJ1-2, is GAGVSQSPSNKVTEKGKDVELRCDPISGHTALYWYRQSLGQGLEFLIYFQGNSAPDKSGLPSDRFSAERTGGSVSTLTIQRTQQEDSAVYLCASSPRGGADYGYTFGSGTRLTVV.